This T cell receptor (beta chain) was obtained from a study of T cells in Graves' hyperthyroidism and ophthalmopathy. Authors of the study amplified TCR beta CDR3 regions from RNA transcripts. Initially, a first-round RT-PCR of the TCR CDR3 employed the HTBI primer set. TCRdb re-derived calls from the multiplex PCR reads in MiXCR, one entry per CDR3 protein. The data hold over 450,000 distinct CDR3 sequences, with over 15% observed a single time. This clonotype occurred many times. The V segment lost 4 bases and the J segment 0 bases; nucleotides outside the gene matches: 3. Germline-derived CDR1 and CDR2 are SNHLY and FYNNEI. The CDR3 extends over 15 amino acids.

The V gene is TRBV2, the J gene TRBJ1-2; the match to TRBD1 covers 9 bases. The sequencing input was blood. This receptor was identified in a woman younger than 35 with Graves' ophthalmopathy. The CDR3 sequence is CASSGQGDANYGYTF. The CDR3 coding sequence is TGTGCCAGCAGTGGACAGGGGGATGCTAACTATGGCTACACCTTC.